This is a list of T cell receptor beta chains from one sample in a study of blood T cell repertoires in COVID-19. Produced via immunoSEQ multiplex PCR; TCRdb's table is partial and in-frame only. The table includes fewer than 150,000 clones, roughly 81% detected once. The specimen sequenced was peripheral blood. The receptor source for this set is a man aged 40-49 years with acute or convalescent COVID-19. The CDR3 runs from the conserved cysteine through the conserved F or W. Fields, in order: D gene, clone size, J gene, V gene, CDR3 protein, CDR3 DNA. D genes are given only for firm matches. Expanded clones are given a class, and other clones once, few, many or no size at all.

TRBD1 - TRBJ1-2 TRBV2 CATLTRGSSNYGYTF TGTGCCACCCTTACCAGGGGGTCCTCTAACTATGGCTACACCTTC
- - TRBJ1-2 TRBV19 CASGRRQDYGYTF TGTGCCAGTGGGAGACGCCAGGACTATGGCTACACCTTC
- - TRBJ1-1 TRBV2 CASEIFGGYTEAFF TGTGCCAGCGAAATTTTCGGGGGTTACACTGAAGCTTTCTTT
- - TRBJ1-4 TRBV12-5 CASGLDRLAAAEKLFF TGTGCTAGTGGTTTGGATCGTCTCGCGGCGGCCGAAAAACTGTTTTTT
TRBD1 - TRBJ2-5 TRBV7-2 CASSGTGTGRQTQYF TGTGCCAGCAGCGGGACCGGGACAGGGCGGCAGACCCAGTACTTC
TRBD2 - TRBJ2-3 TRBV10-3 CAMSKRGPTDTQYF TGTGCCATGTCGAAGCGGGGACCCACAGATACGCAGTATTTT
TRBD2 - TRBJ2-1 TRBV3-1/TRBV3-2 CASSHPGLAGPSSYNEQFF TGTGCCAGCAGCCACCCGGGACTAGCGGGTCCGAGCTCCTACAATGAGCAGTTCTTC
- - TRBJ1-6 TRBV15 CATSDTFPNSPLHF TGTGCCACCAGCGATACATTTCCCAATTCACCCCTCCACTTT
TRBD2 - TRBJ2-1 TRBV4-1 CASSRKLAGEYNEQFF TGCGCCAGCAGCCGGAAACTAGCGGGGGAATACAATGAGCAGTTCTTC
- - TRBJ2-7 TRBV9 CASSVGSAYEQYF TGTGCCAGCAGCGTTGGTTCAGCCTACGAGCAGTACTTC
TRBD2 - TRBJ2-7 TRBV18 CASSPGAGSEQYF TGTGCCAGCTCACCCGGAGCGGGGTCCGAGCAGTACTTC
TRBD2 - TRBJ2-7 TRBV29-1 CSGITSGNYEQYF TGCAGTGGGATTACTAGCGGCAACTACGAGCAGTACTTC
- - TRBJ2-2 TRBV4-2 CASSVQQGTGELFF TGTGCCAGCAGCGTACAACAGGGCACCGGGGAGCTGTTTTTT
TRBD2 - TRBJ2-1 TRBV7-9 CASSLGLGAGEGRNEQFF TGTGCCAGCAGCTTAGGGCTAGGAGCGGGAGAGGGTCGGAATGAGCAGTTCTTC
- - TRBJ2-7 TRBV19 CAVAGAQPYEQYF TGTGCTGTTGCGGGGGCACAACCCTACGAGCAGTACTTC
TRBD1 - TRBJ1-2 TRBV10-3 CAISEAGQGTDDYTF TGTGCCATCAGTGAGGCGGGACAGGGGACAGACGACTACACCTTC
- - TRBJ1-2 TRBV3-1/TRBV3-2 CASSQDGGYTF TGTGCCAGCAGCCAAGATGGCGGCTACACCTTC
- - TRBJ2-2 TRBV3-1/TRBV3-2 CASSQDLHSLNTGELFF TGTGCCAGCAGCCAAGATCTACACAGTCTAAACACCGGGGAGCTGTTTTTT
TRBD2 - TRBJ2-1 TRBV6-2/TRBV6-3 CASSYTLSGAGGTYNEQFF TGTGCCAGCAGTTACACGCTTTCAGGAGCGGGGGGCACCTACAATGAGCAGTTCTTC
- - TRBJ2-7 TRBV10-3 CAIRAGGKAYEQYF TGTGCCATCAGGGCTGGGGGGAAGGCGTACGAGCAGTACTTC
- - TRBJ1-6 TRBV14 CASSQDGRGRNSPLHF TGTGCCAGCAGCCAAGATGGCAGGGGTCGGAATTCACCCCTCCACTTT
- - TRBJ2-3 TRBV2 CASSLTDRTDTQYF TGTGCCAGCAGCCTGACAGACCGCACAGATACGCAGTATTTT
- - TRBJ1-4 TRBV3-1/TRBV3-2 CASSAQGSNEKLFF TGTGCCAGCAGCGCACAGGGTTCTAATGAAAAACTGTTTTTT
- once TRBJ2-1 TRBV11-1 CASSRRLGGSYNEQFF TGTGCCAGCAGCAGGCGACTAGGCGGCTCCTACAATGAGCAGTTCTTC
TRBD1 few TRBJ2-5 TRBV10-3 CAISTGTGFETQYF TGTGCCATCAGTACCGGGACAGGTTTTGAGACCCAGTACTTC
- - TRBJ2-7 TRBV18 CASSPPSGHPYEQYF TGTGCCAGCTCACCGCCTTCGGGACACCCCTACGAGCAGTACTTC
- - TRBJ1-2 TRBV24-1 CATSDTNYGYTF TGTGCCACCAGTGACACTAACTATGGCTACACCTTC
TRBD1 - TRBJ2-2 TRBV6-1 CASSEQGDTGELFF TGTGCCAGCAGTGAGCAGGGGGACACCGGGGAGCTGTTTTTT
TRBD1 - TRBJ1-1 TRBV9 CASSAGGAFF TGTGCCAGCAGCGCAGGGGGAGCTTTCTTT
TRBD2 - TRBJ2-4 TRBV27 CASSFLAGAGDIQYF TGTGCCAGCAGTTTCCTAGCGGGGGCCGGGGACATTCAGTACTTC
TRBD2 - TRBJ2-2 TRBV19 CASSIISGGSGELFF TGTGCCAGTAGTATAATTAGCGGGGGTTCCGGGGAGCTGTTTTTT
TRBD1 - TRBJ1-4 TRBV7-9 CASSLGGTAKEKLFF TGTGCCAGCAGCTTAGGAGGGACAGCGAAGGAAAAACTGTTTTTT
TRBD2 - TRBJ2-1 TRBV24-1 CATSDPGLAGGYNEQFF TGTGCCACCAGTGATCCGGGACTAGCGGGGGGGTACAATGAGCAGTTCTTC
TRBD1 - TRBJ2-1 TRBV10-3 CAIANDRGSNEQFF TGTGCCATCGCGAACGACAGGGGGTCGAATGAGCAGTTCTTC
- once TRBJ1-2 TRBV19 CATSAGYYGYTF TGTGCCACCTCCGCGGGCTACTATGGCTACACCTTC
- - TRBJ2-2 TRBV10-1 CASSAWGSNTGELFF TGCGCCAGCAGTGCCTGGGGCTCGAACACCGGGGAGCTGTTTTTT
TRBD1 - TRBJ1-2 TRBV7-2 CASSLPDRANYGYTF TGTGCCAGCAGCTTACCGGACAGGGCCAACTATGGCTACACCTTC
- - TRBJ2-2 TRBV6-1 CASSEISGELFF TGTGCCAGCAGTGAAATTTCGGGGGAGCTGTTTTTT
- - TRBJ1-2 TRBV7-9 CASSLQTGANYGYTF TGTGCCAGCAGCTTACAAACAGGAGCTAACTATGGCTACACCTTC
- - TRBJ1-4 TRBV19 CASSIAGQANEKLFF TGTGCCAGTAGTATCGCCGGACAAGCTAATGAAAAACTGTTTTTT
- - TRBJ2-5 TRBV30 CAWSSGGLLQYF TGTGCCTGGAGTTCCGGGGGACTTCTTCAGTACTTC
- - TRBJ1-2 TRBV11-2 CASSFETGNRGYTF TGTGCCAGCAGCTTTGAGACAGGAAACCGTGGCTACACCTTC
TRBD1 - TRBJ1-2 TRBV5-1 CASSRGSGQAGSGTF TGCGCCAGCAGCCGCGGGTCGGGACAGGCGGGTTCAGGGACCTTC
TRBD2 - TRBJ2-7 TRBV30 CAWSASGLGLVGSYEQYF TGTGCCTGGAGTGCATCGGGTCTGGGACTAGTAGGTTCCTACGAGCAGTACTTC
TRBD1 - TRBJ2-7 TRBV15 CATSRRQGAPYEQYF TGTGCCACCAGCAGACGTCAGGGGGCCCCCTACGAGCAGTACTTC
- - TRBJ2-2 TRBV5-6 CASSPPGHQNTGELFF TGTGCCAGCAGCCCCCCGGGACACCAAAACACCGGGGAGCTGTTTTTT